This TCR beta chain was retrieved from a study of cytomegalovirus exposure and HLA in healthy donors. The PCR was carried out with 60 Vbeta primers and 13 Jbeta primers. This table comes from immunoSEQ multiplex PCR, and its TCRdb copy is limited to in-frame clones, with some not included. The sample has 150,000 to 200,000 clones, roughly 87% seen once. This clone was observed a few times. Its antigen is currently unknown. This CDR3 has 14 amino acids. The ends were cut back, 0 bases at V and 5 bases at J, with 11 bases in the middle. Germline CDR1 SGHKS, CDR2 YYEKEE (reference sequence). General study points: A later analysis linked a missense DCLRE1C variant to TCR beta V- and J-gene trimming. Investigators reported 150 to 200 TCR beta chains as tied to cytomegalovirus.

The V and J genes are TRBV5-5 and TRBJ1-1, with no clear D. The sequence was collected from a boy aged 2 to 10 in good health and CMV-seronegative. The material sequenced was PBMCs. The CDR3 spells CASSLVGRATEAFF. The CDR3 bases are TGTGCCAGCAGCTTGGTAGGGCGGGCTACTGAAGCTTTCTTT.